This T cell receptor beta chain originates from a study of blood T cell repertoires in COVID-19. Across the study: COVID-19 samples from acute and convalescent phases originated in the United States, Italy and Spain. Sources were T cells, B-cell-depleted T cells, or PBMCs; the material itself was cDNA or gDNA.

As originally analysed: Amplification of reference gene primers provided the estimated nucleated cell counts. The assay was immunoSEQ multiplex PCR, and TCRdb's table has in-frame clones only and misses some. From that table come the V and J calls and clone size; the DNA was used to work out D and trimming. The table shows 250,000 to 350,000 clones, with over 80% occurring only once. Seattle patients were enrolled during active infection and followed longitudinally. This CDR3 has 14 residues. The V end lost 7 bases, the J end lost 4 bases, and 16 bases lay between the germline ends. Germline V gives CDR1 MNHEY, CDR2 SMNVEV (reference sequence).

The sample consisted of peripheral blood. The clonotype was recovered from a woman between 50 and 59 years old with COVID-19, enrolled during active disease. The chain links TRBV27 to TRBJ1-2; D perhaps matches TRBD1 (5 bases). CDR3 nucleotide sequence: TGTGCCAGCACAATTACGAGCGGGGCCTATGGCTACACCTTC. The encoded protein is CASTITSGAYGYTF.